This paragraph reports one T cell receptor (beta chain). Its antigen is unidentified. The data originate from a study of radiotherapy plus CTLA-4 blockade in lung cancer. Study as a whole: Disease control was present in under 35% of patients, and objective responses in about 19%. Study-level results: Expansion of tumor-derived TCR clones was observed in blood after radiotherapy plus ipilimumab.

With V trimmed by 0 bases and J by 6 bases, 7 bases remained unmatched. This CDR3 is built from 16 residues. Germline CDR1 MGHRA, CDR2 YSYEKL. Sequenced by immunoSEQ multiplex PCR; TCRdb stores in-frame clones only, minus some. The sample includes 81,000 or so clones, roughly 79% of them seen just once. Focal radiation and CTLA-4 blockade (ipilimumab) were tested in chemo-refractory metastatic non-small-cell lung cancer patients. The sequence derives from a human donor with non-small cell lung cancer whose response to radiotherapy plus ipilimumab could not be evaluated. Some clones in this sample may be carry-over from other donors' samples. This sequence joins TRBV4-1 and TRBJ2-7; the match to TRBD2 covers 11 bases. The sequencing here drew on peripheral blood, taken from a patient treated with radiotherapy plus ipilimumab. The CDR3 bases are TGCGCCAGCAGCCAAGACTTAGCGGGGGGGTCACGCGAGCAGTACTTC. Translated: CASSQDLAGGSREQYF.